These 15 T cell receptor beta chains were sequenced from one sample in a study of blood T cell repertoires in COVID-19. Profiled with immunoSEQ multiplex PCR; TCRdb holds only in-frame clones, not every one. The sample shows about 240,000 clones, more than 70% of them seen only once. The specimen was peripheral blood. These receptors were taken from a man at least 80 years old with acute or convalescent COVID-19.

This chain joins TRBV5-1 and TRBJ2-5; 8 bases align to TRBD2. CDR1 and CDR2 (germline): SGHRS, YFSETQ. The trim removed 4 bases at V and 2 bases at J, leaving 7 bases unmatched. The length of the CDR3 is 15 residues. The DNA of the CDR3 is TGCGCCAGCAGCCCCGTGACGGGAGGGCAAGAGACCCAGTACTTC. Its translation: CASSPVTGGQETQYF.

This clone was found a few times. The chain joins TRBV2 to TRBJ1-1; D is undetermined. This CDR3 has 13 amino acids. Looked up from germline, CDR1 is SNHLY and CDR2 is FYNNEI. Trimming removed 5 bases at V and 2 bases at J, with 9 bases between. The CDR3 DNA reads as TGTGCCAGCAGTATGGGCTTTAACACTGAAGCTTTCTTT. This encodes CASSMGFNTEAFF.

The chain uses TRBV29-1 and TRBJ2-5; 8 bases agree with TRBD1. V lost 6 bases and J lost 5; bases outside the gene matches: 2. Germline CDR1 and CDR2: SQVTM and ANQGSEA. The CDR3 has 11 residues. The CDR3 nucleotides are TGCAGCGTCAGGACAGGGGAGACCCAGTACTTC. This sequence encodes CSVRTGETQYF.

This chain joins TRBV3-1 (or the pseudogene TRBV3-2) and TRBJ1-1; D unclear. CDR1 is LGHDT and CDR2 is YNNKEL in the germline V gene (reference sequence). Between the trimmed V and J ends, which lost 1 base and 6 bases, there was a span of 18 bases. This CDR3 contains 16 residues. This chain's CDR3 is CASSQVSAGSLAEAFF. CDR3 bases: TGTGCCAGCAGCCAAGTCTCGGCAGGTAGTTTGGCTGAAGCTTTCTTT.

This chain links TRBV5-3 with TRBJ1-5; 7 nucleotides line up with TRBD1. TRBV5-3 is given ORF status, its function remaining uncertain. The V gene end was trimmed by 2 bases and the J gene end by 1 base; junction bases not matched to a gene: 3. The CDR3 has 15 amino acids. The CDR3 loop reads CARSFDRDSNQPQHF. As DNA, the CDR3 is TGTGCCAGAAGCTTTGACAGGGACAGCAATCAGCCCCAGCATTTT.

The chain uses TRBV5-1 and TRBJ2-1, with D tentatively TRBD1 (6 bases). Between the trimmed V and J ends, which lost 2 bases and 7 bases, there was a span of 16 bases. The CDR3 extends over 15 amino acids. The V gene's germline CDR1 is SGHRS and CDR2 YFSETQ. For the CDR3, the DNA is TGCGCCAGCAGCTTACTGGGGGACACAGCGAATGAGCAGTTCTTC. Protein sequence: CASSLLGDTANEQFF.

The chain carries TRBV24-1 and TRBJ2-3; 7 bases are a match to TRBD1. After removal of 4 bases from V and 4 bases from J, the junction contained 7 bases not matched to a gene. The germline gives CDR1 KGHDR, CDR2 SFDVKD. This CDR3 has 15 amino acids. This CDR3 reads CATSETGKESDTQYF. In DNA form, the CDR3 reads TGTGCCACCAGTGAGACAGGGAAAGAGTCAGATACGCAGTATTTT.

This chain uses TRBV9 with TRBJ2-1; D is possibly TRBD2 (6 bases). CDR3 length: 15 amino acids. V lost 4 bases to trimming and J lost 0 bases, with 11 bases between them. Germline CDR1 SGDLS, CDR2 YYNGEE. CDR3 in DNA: TGTGCCAGCAGCTATAGCGGAAGCTCCTACAATGAGCAGTTCTTC. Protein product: CASSYSGSSYNEQFF.

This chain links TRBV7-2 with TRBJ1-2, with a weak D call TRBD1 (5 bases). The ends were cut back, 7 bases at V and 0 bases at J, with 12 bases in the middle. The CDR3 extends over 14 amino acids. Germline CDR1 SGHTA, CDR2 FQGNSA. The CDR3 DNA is TGTGCCAGCAACTACGACAGAGCTAACTATGGCTACACCTTC. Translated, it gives CASNYDRANYGYTF.

The CDR3 region is CASSDTAASYEQYF. The CDR3 DNA reads as TGTGCCAGCAGTGACACAGCAGCCTCCTACGAGCAGTACTTC. V gene TRBV6-1 combines with J gene TRBJ2-7, with D unresolved. This CDR3 has 14 amino acids. CDR1 is MNHNS and CDR2 is SASEGT in the germline V gene. Trimming shortened V by 3 bases and J by 0 bases, and 9 bases separated the two germline ends.

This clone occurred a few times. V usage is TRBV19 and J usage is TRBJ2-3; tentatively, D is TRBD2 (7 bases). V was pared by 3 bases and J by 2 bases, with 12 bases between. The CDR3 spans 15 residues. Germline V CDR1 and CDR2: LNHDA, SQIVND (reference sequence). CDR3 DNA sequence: TGTGCCAGTAGTATGGGGGGGCTTTACACAGATACGCAGTATTTT. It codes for CASSMGGLYTDTQYF. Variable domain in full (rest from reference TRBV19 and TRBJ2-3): DGGITQSPKYLFRKEGQNVTLSCEQNLNHDAMYWYRQDPGQGLRLIYYSQIVNDFQKGDIAEGYSVSREKKESFPLTVTSAQKNPTAFYLCASSMGGLYTDTQYFGPGTRLTVL.

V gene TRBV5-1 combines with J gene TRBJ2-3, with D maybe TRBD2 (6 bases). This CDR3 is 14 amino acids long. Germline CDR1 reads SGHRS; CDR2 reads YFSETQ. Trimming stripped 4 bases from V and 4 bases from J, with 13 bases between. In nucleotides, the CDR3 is TGCGCCAGCAGCCCCGTCGGGACTTCAGATACGCAGTATTTT. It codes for CASSPVGTSDTQYF.

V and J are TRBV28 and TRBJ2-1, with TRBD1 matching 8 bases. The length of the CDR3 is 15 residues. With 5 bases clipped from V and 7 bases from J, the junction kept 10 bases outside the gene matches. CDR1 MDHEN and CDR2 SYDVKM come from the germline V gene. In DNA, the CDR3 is TGTGCCAGCAGTCCGCGGACAGGGCAGGGGAATGAGCAGTTCTTC. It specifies CASSPRTGQGNEQFF. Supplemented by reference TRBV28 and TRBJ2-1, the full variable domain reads DVKVTQSSRYLVKRTGEKVFLECVQDMDHENMFWYRQDPGLGLRLIYFSYDVKMKEKGDIPEGYSVSREKKERFSLILESASTNQTSMYLCASSPRTGQGNEQFFGPGTRLTVL.

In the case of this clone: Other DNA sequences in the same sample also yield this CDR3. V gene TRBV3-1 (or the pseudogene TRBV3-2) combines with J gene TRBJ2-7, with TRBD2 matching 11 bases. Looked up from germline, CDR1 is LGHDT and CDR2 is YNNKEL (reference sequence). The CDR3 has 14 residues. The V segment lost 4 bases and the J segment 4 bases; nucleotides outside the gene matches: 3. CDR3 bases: TGTGCCAGCAGCCTCGGGACTAGCGGATACGAGCAGTACTTC. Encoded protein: CASSLGTSGYEQYF.

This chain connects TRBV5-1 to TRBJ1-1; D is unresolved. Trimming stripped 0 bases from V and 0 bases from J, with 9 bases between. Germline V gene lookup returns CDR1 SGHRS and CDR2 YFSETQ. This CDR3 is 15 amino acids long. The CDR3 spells CASSLDRPMNTEAFF. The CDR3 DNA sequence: TGCGCCAGCAGCTTGGACAGACCGATGAACACTGAAGCTTTCTTT.